What follows is one TCR beta chain and its context. What it binds is not known. PCR used 60 Vbeta primers and 13 Jbeta primers. The assay was immunoSEQ multiplex PCR, and TCRdb's table has in-frame clones only and misses some. The sample contains about 130,000 clones, 75% to 90% of which appear only once. The data stem from a study of cytomegalovirus exposure and HLA in healthy donors. Study findings and constraints: Reportedly, HLA-A and HLA-B alleles of most subjects were accurately predicted from TCR beta. Further analysis, carried out later, found HLA-associated TCR beta chains more clonally expanded than equally common other chains. For most TCR beta V segments, an earlier analysis put the productive rate at about 90% or about 30% of the time. TCR beta chain V- and J-gene trimming was linked, in a later analysis, to a missense variant in DCLRE1C.

This TCR came from a middle-aged woman in good health and CMV-seropositive. Sequenced input: PBMCs.

This CDR3 is CARSFSATGGRGLGEPQHF. The CDR3 nucleotides are TGTGCCAGAAGCTTCTCTGCGACAGGGGGCAGGGGCCTCGGGGAGCCCCAGCATTTT. This chain connects TRBV5-3 to TRBJ1-5; TRBD1 matches 10 bases. TRBV5-3 is an open reading frame, and its role is uncertain. The CDR3 spans 19 residues. V lost 2 bases, J lost 8 bases, and 19 bases stayed unmatched.